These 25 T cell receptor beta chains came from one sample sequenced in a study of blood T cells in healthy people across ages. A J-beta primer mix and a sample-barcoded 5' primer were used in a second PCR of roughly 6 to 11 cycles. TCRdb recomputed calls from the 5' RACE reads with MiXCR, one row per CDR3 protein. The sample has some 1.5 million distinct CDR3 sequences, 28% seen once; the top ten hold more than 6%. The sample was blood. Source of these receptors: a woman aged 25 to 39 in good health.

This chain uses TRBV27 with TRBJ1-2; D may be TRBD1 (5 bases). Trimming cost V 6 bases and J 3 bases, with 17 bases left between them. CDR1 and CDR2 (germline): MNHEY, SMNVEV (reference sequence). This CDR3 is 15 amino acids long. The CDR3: CASSRTGVQDYGYTF. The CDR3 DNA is TGTGCCAGCAGCCGGACCGGGGTACAGGACTATGGCTACACCTTC.

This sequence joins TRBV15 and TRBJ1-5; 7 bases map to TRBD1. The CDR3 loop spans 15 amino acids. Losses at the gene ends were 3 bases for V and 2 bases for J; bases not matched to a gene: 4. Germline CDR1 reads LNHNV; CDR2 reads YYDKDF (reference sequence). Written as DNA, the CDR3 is TGTGCCACCAGCAGGGGGGGGACAGGCAATCAGCCCCAGCATTTT. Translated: CATSRGGTGNQPQHF.

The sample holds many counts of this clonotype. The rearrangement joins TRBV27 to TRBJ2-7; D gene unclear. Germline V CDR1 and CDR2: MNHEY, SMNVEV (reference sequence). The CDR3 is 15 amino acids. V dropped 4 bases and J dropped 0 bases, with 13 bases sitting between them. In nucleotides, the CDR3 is TGTGCCAGCAGTTGGTCTAATTTACGCTCCTACGAGCAGTACTTC. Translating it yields CASSWSNLRSYEQYF.

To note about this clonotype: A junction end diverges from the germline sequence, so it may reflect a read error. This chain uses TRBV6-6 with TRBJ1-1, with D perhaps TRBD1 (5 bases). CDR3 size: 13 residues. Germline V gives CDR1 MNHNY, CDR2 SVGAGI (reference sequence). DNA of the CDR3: TGTACCAGCAGTCCCGGGGGGAACACTGAAGCTTTCTTT. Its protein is CTSSPGGNTEAFF.

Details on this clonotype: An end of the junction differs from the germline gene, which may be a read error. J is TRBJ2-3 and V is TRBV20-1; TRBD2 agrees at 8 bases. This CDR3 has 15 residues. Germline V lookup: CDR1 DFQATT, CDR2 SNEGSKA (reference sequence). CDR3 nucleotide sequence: TGCAGTACTAGTCGGGCTAGCGGGCCCACAGATACGCAGTATTTT. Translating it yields CSTSRASGPTDTQYF.

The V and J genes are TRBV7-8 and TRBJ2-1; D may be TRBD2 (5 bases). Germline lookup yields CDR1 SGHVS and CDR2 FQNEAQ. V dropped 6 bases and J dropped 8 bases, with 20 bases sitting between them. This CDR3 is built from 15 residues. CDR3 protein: CASSPSSGTRDEQFF. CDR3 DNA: TGTGCCAGCAGTCCGAGCTCGGGAACTAGGGATGAGCAGTTCTTC.

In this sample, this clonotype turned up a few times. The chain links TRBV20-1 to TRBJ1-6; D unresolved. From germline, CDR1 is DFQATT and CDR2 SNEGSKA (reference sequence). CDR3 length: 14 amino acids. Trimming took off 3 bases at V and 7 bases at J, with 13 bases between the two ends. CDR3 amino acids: CSASPGDANSPLHF. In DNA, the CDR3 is TGCAGTGCTAGCCCCGGGGATGCGAATTCACCCCTCCACTTT.

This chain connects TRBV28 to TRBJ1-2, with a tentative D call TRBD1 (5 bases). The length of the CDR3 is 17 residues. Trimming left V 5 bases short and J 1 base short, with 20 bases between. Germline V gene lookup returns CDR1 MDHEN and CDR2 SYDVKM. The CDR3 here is CASSPSYVGRGNYGYTF. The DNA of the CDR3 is TGTGCCAGCAGTCCCTCCTATGTGGGACGGGGTAACTATGGCTACACCTTC.

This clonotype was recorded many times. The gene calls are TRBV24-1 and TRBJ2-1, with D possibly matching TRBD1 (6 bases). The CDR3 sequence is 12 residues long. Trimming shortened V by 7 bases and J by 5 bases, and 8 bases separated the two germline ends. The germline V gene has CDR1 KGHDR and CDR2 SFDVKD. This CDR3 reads CATRTGDNEQFF. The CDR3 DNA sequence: TGTGCCACCAGGACAGGAGACAATGAGCAGTTCTTC.

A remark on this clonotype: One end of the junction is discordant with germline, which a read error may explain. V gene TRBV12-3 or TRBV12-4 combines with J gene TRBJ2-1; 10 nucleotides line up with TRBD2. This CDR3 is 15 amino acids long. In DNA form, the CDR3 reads TGTGCCAGCACCAAAGCGGGGGGGTTTTACAGTGAGCAGTTCTTC. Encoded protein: CASTKAGGFYSEQFF.

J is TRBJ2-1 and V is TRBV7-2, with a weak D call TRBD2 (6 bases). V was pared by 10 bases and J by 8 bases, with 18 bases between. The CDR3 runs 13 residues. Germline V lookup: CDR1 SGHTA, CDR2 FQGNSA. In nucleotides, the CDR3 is TGTGCCAACTTGGGACTCCCGGGGGATGAGCAGTTCTTC. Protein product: CANLGLPGDEQFF.

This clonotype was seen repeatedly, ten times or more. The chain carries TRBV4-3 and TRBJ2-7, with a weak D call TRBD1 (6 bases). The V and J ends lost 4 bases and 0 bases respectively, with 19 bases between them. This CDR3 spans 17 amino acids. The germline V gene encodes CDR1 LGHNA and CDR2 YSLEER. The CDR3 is CASSPKWTAEISYEQYF. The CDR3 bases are TGCGCCAGCAGCCCAAAGTGGACAGCGGAGATCTCCTACGAGCAGTACTTC.

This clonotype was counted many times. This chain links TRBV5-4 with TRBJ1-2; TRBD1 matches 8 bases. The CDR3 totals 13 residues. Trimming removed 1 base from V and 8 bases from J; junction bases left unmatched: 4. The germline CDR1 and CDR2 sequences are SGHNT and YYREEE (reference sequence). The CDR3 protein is CASSLRQGSGYTF. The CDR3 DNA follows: TGTGCCAGCAGCTTGAGACAGGGGAGCGGCTACACCTTC.

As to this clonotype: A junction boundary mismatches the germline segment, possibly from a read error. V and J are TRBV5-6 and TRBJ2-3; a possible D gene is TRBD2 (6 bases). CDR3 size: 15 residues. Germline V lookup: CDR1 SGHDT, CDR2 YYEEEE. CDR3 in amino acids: CASSTGLTQIDTQYF. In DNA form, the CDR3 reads TGTGCTAGCAGCACAGGACTAACCCAAATAGATACGCAGTATTTT.

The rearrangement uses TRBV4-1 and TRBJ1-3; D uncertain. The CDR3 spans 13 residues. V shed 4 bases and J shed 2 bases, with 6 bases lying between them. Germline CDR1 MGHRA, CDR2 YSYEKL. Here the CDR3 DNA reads TGCGCCAGCAGCCCTATTACTGGAAACACCATATATTTT. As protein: CASSPITGNTIYF.

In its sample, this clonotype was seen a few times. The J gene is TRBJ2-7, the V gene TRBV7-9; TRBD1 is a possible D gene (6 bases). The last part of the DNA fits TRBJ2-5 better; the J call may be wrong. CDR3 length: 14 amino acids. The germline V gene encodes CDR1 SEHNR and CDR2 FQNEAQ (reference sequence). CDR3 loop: CASSLGTIGETQYF. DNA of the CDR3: TGTGCCAGCAGCCTCGGGACAATAGGGGAGACCCAGTACTTC.

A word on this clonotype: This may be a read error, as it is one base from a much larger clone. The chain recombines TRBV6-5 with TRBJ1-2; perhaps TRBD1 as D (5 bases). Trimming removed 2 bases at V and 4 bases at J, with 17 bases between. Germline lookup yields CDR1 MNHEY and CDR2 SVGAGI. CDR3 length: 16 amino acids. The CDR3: CASSYARSGRAYGYTF. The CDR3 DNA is TGTGCCAGCAGTTACGCGAGATCAGGGCGGGCCTATGGCTACACCTTC.

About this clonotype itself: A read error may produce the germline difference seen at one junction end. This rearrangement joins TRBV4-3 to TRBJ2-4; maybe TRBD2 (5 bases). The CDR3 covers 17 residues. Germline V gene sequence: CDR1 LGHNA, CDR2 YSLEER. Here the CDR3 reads CVSSQDWGGSPKNIQYF. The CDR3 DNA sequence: TGCGTCAGCAGCCAAGATTGGGGTGGGAGCCCCAAAAACATTCAGTACTTC.

CDR3 residues: CAAAGSGIVETQFF. The CDR3 nucleotides are TGTGCTGCGGCGGGGTCCGGCATAGTTGAGACCCAGTTCTTC. The V gene is TRBV25-1, the J gene TRBJ2-1; weak D call: TRBD2 (6 bases). The length of the CDR3 is 14 residues. From germline, CDR1 is MGHDK and CDR2 SYGVNS.

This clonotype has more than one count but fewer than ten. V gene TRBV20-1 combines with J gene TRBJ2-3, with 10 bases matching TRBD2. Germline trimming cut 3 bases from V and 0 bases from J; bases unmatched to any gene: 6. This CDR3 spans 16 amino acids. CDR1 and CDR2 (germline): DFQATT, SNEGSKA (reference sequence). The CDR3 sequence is CSARASGGTSTDTQYF. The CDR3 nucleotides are TGCAGTGCTAGGGCTAGCGGGGGCACTAGCACAGATACGCAGTATTTT.

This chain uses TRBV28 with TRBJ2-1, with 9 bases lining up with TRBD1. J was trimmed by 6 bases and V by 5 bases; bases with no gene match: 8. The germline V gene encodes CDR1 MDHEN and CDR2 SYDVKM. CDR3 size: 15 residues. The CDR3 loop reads CASSPLGQGSNEQFF. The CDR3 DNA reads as TGTGCCAGCAGTCCGCTGGGACAGGGTTCCAATGAGCAGTTCTTC.

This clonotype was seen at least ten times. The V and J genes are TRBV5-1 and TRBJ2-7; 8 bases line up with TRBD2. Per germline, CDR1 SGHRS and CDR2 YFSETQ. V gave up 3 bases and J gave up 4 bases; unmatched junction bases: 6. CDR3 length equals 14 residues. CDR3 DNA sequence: TGCGCCAGCAGCTATCCCGGGGGGGAGTACGAGCAGTACTTC. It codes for CASSYPGGEYEQYF.

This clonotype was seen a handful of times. The DNA of the CDR3 is TGTGCCAGCAGCGGACTAGCGGGTTTCTACGAGCAGTACTTC. Its translation: CASSGLAGFYEQYF. V is TRBV12-3 or TRBV12-4 and J is TRBJ2-7, with 11 bases aligning to TRBD2. Losses at the gene ends were 6 bases for V and 3 bases for J; bases not matched to a gene: 4. This CDR3 has 14 residues.

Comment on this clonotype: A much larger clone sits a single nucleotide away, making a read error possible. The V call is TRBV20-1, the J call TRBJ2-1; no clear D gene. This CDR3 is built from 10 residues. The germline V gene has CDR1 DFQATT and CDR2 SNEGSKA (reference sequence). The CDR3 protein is CSAAYNEQVF. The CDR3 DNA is TGCAGTGCGGCCTACAATGAGCAGGTCTTC.

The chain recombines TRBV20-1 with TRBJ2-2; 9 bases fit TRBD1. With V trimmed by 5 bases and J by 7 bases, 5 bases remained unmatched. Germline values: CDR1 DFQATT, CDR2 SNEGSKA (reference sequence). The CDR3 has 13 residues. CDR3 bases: TGCAGTGCTCCGGGACAGGGAAACGGGGAGCTGTTTTTT. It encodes CSAPGQGNGELFF.